This TCR beta chain was found in a study of OX40 agonist ivuxolimab in advanced cancers. In the study overall: Melanoma, hepatocellular carcinoma, head and neck or renal cell cancer occurred in dose-escalation patients. With a range of about 23 to 85, age averaged approximately 60 years, and more than 75% were male.

V was cut by 6 bases and J by 6 bases, with 23 bases left in between. The CDR3 loop spans 15 amino acids. The germline V gene has CDR1 SQVTM and CDR2 ANQGSEA. Individuals having autoimmune disease history or systemic immunosuppression were not enrolled. Libraries were prepared by immunoSEQ multiplex PCR; TCRdb keeps only in-frame clonotypes and omits some of them. The sample lists about 67,000 clones, about 90% seen once, with 3.5% to 5% in the top ten. V gene TRBV29-1 combines with J gene TRBJ1-2; TRBD1 is a possible D gene (5 bases). The clonotype was recovered from an adult with an advanced solid tumor such as melanoma, head and neck, liver or kidney cancer. The specimen comprised CD4+ or CD8+ T cells sorted from blood, sampled in a trial of the OX40 agonist ivuxolimab. CDR3 sequence: CSVAHSGTARNGYTF. The DNA of the CDR3 is TGCAGCGTCGCTCACTCCGGGACGGCACGGAATGGCTACACCTTC.